The sequence of this T cell receptor beta chain was determined in a study of blood T cell repertoires in COVID-19. This clone was found once. Sequencing was performed with immunoSEQ multiplex PCR; in TCRdb, only in-frame clones are kept and a portion is missing. The sample has about 47,000 clones; under 85% are singletons. V shed 4 bases and J 3 bases; nucleotides not matched to a gene: 9. The germline CDR1 and CDR2 sequences are MNHEY and SVGAGI. The CDR3 loop spans 15 amino acids. This receptor was identified in a man between 60 and 75 years old with active COVID-19. Sequencing was performed on peripheral blood. The chain combines TRBV6-5 with TRBJ2-7; 7 bases are shared with TRBD1. CDR3 in DNA: TGTGCCAGCAGTTCCCCGGGACAGACCCACTACGAGCAGTACTTC. This encodes CASSSPGQTHYEQYF.